The clone carrying this T cell receptor beta chain came up many times. Its antigen is unknown. This specimen comes from a study of CD8 T cells in ankylosing spondylitis. MiXCR, run by TCRdb on the 5' RACE reads, gives a single entry per CDR3 protein. The sample carries around 25,000 distinct CDR3 sequences, 2% to 3% recorded once. J gave up 4 bases and V 3 bases, and 8 bases lay outside the gene matches. The CDR3 is 16 amino acids. Per germline, CDR1 SGDLS and CDR2 YYNGEE. Whole-study results and caveats: Before this, some motif variants had been reported in reactive arthritis synovial fluid and blood.

The chain joins TRBV9 to TRBJ2-5; 11 bases line up with TRBD2. The sample comprised blood, either unsorted or a sorted T cell fraction (not recorded which). The sequence was obtained from a female donor with ankylosing spondylitis or in good health (not recorded which). The CDR3 coding sequence is TGTGCCAGCAGCGAGATAGCGGGGGGGCCCGGAGAGACCCAGTACTTC. It yields the protein CASSEIAGGPGETQYF.